This T cell receptor beta chain was recovered during a study of blood T cell repertoires in COVID-19. Study at large: In each case, the material was cDNA or gDNA derived from T cells, B-cell-depleted T cells, or PBMCs.

Profiling relied on immunoSEQ multiplex PCR, and the TCRdb table lists in-frame clones only, not all of them. The sample lists more than 55,000 clones; 86% were seen once. Sequencing was done on a sample of peripheral blood. The source is a man in his forties or fifties with active COVID-19.

The CDR3: CSVEGRTGGTEAFF. CDR3 nucleotides: TGCAGCGTTGAAGGGAGGACAGGGGGCACTGAAGCTTTCTTT. The chain employs TRBV29-1 and TRBJ1-1, with TRBD1 matching 10 bases. V trimming: 1 base; J trimming: 4 bases; junction bases outside the gene matches: 3. The CDR3 totals 14 residues. Germline values: CDR1 SQVTM, CDR2 ANQGSEA.